Presented here are 11 T cell receptor beta chains from one specimen sequenced in a study of CD8 T cells in Susac syndrome. An input of about 0.5 to 1 ug of RNA was subjected to reverse transcription using random hexamers. A single record per CDR3 protein comes from TCRdb applying MiXCR to the immunoSEQ multiplex PCR reads. The repertoire has 150,000 to 200,000 distinct CDR3 sequences, 93% of them found once; the top ten carry roughly 0.13%. The sequenced sample was CD4+ T cells from PBMCs. The receptor set was obtained from a human donor in good health.

This clonotype was recorded once. The J gene is TRBJ2-7, the V gene TRBV4-1; 7 nucleotides align to TRBD1. V dropped 1 base and J dropped 0; count of bases not matched to a gene: 3. Germline values: CDR1 MGHRA, CDR2 YSYEKL. The CDR3 is 15 residues long. The CDR3 loop is CASSQGDSYSYEQYF. The CDR3 nucleotides read TGCGCCAGCAGCCAAGGGGACAGTTACTCCTACGAGCAGTACTTC.

This clonotype was found once. The chain combines TRBV5-1 with TRBJ1-6; tentative D call: TRBD1 (6 bases). Trimming removed 1 base from V and 10 bases from J, with 9 bases in between. The germline CDR1 and CDR2 sequences are SGHRS and YFSETQ. The CDR3 has 13 amino acids. CDR3 DNA: TGCGCCAGCAGCTTGCAGGGGAGGTCACCCCTCCACTTT. This encodes CASSLQGRSPLHF. Based on the CDR3 plus reference TRBV5-1 and TRBJ1-6, the full variable domain is KAGVTQTPRYLIKTRGQQVTLSCSPISGHRSVSWYQQTPGQGLQFLFEYFSETQRNKGNFPGRFSGRQFSNSRSEMNVSTLELGDSALYLCASSLQGRSPLHFGNGTRLTVT.

This clonotype was recorded once. The V gene is TRBV7-9, the J gene TRBJ2-7; perhaps D is TRBD1 or TRBD2 (5 bases each). The CDR3 contains 13 residues. V was pared by 4 bases and J by 7 bases, with 14 bases between. Per germline, CDR1 SEHNR and CDR2 FQNEAQ (reference sequence). The CDR3 DNA is TGTGCCAGCAGCTGGGGGACGGTTCGGGAGCAGTACTTC. As protein: CASSWGTVREQYF.

The chain has TRBV3-1 and TRBJ1-5, with D hard to call. Looked up from germline, CDR1 is LGHDT and CDR2 is YNNKEL (reference sequence). The CDR3 sequence is 14 residues long. V was shortened by 3 bases and J by 1 base, with 7 bases between the two germline ends. The CDR3 nucleotides read TGTGCCAGCAGCCAGGGAGGGAGCAATCAGCCCCAGCATTTT. Its protein product is CASSQGGSNQPQHF.

This sequence joins TRBV6-6 and TRBJ2-7; D uncertain. CDR1 and CDR2 from the germline V gene are MNHNY and SVGAGI (reference sequence). CDR3 length: 14 residues. V gave up 2 bases and J gave up 4 bases, with 12 bases separating them. CDR3 sequence (DNA): TGTGCCAGCAGTTACGGGCCCCTTCGGTACGAGCAGTACTTC. The encoded protein is CASSYGPLRYEQYF.

The chain combines TRBV11-2 with TRBJ2-3; 7 bases are a match to TRBD2. With 1 base clipped from V and 4 bases from J, the junction kept 17 bases outside the gene matches. The CDR3 is 19 amino acids. Germline V gene sequence: CDR1 SGHAT, CDR2 FQNNGV. CDR3 sequence (DNA): TGTGCCAGCAGCTTAGCCCCACCCCAAGCGGGGCCCTCGCCAGATACGCAGTATTTT. This translates into CASSLAPPQAGPSPDTQYF.

J is TRBJ2-5 and V is TRBV10-3; TRBD1 matches 8 bases. The CDR3 length is 13 residues. CDR1 is ENHRY and CDR2 is SYGVKD in the germline V gene. Germline trimming cut 11 bases from V and 1 base from J; bases unmatched to any gene: 6. CDR3 sequence (DNA): TGTGCCGGACAGGGACGGCTCCAAGAGACCCAGTACTTC. The encoded protein is CAGQGRLQETQYF.

The chain employs TRBV9 and TRBJ1-2; possibly TRBD1 for D (5 bases). The germline gives CDR1 SGDLS, CDR2 YYNGEE. The germline V and J ends were trimmed by 3 bases and 12 bases, with 24 bases remaining between them. The CDR3 loop spans 15 amino acids. The CDR3 spells CASSAREHMVFLHTF. CDR3 nucleotides: TGTGCCAGCAGCGCCAGGGAGCACATGGTATTCCTCCACACCTTC.

V usage is TRBV23-1 and J usage is TRBJ1-2; 7 bases are shared with TRBD1. TRBV23-1 is assigned to the ORF class and has an uncertain function. The CDR3 extends over 11 amino acids. Trimming cost V 8 bases and J 12 bases; bases outside gene matches: 9. The CDR3 loop is CASSTRQGHTF. The DNA for the CDR3 is TGCGCCAGCTCAACCCGACAGGGCCACACCTTC.

The rearrangement uses TRBV5-6 and TRBJ1-2, with D unclear. CDR1 and CDR2 (germline): SGHDT, YYEEEE. Trimming took 0 bases from V and 6 from J, leaving 9 bases between them. This CDR3 contains 13 residues. The CDR3, as DNA: TGTGCCAGCAGCTTGGGGGCAGAAGATGGCTACACCTTC. Translated: CASSLGAEDGYTF.

The chain combines TRBV20-1 with TRBJ2-5; 9 bases are a match to TRBD2. V gave up 7 bases and J gave up 5 bases; unmatched junction bases: 8. The V gene's germline CDR1 is DFQATT and CDR2 SNEGSKA (reference sequence). The CDR3 is 13 residues long. CDR3 in amino acids: CSVPAGGRETQYF. The CDR3 region has the DNA TGCAGTGTCCCAGCGGGGGGCAGGGAGACCCAGTACTTC.